The 13 T cell receptor beta chains presented below share a single source sample, sequenced in a study of T cells in Graves' hyperthyroidism and ophthalmopathy. TCR beta CDR3 regions were amplified from RNA. Initially, a first-round RT-PCR of the TCR CDR3 employed the HTBI primer set. TCRdb independently ran MiXCR on the multiplex PCR reads; one entry per CDR3 protein. The sample lists 300,000 to 450,000 distinct CDR3 sequences, roughly a sixth occurring once. Sequencing was performed on blood. These receptors all stem from a woman in her twenties or thirties with Graves' hyperthyroidism that later progressed to Graves' ophthalmopathy.

This clonotype was counted ten times or more. The rearrangement joins TRBV27 to TRBJ2-6; unclear D gene. Trimming took 7 bases from V and 0 from J, leaving 10 bases between them. Per germline, CDR1 MNHEY and CDR2 SMNVEV (reference sequence). This CDR3 has 15 residues. CDR3 region: CASTSDTSGANVLTF. The DNA of the CDR3 is TGTGCCAGCACATCAGACACCTCTGGGGCCAACGTCCTGACTTTC.

This clonotype was observed many times. The chain recombines TRBV2 with TRBJ2-7, with 7 bases matching TRBD2. CDR1 is SNHLY, CDR2 FYNNEI, per germline. V gave up 4 bases and J gave up 3 bases; unmatched junction bases: 3. This CDR3 is 13 amino acids long. Here the CDR3 reads CASSVQRGYEQYF. In DNA form, the CDR3 reads TGTGCCAGCAGTGTCCAGCGGGGCTACGAGCAGTACTTC.

This clonotype was recorded many times. V is TRBV28 and J is TRBJ2-3; 7 bases map to TRBD1. Germline values: CDR1 MDHEN, CDR2 SYDVKM. The CDR3 runs to 15 residues. V was pared by 6 bases and J by 0 bases, with 6 bases of the junction left unmatched. The CDR3 coding sequence is TGTGCCAGCAGCGAGGACAGGTCCAGCACAGATACGCAGTATTTT. Its protein product is CASSEDRSSTDTQYF.

This clonotype was seen ten or more times. The rearrangement links TRBV28 to TRBJ2-1; 12 bases map to TRBD2. The CDR3 is made up of 14 amino acids. The germline V gene has CDR1 MDHEN and CDR2 SYDVKM. J was trimmed by 6 bases and V by 6 bases; bases with no gene match: 3. CDR3 DNA: TGTGCCAGCAGCCCGACTAGCGGGGGCAATGAGCAGTTCTTC. Translation gives CASSPTSGGNEQFF.

This clonotype occurred many times. The chain combines TRBV27 with TRBJ2-7, with TRBD1 matching over 9 bases. The V segment lost 5 bases and the J segment 5 bases; nucleotides outside the gene matches: 10. The CDR3 sequence is 15 residues long. Germline V gives CDR1 MNHEY, CDR2 SMNVEV (reference sequence). CDR3 in amino acids: CASSDTGTGYHEQYF. In DNA form, the CDR3 reads TGTGCCAGCAGTGATACCGGGACAGGGTACCACGAGCAGTACTTC.

Concerning this clonotype: A single base separates this from a much larger clone, so it may be a read error. The chain joins TRBV7-9 to TRBJ2-5, with 9 bases aligning to TRBD1. V gave up 7 bases and J gave up 5 bases; unmatched junction bases: 5. The CDR3 spans 13 residues. The germline gives CDR1 SEHNR, CDR2 FQNEAQ (reference sequence). The CDR3 loop is CASISTGGETQYF. The CDR3 region has the DNA TGTGCCAGCATCTCGACAGGGGGGGAGACCCAGTACTTC.

This clonotype has a count of ten or more. The chain couples TRBV28 to TRBJ2-7, with D unresolved. CDR1 and CDR2 (germline): MDHEN, SYDVKM. This CDR3 region has 14 residues. CDR3 in amino acids: CVSVGGSTTYEQYF. CDR3 sequence (DNA): TGTGTATCTGTCGGTGGGTCCACAACCTACGAGCAGTACTTC.

This clonotype was found many times. The gene calls are TRBV6-1 and TRBJ2-3; TRBD1 might be the D (6 bases). Germline-derived CDR1 and CDR2 are MNHNS and SASEGT. V was shortened by 2 bases and J by 2 bases, with 17 bases between the two germline ends. The CDR3 has 17 residues. CDR3 residues: CASSEPRGVSNTDTQYF. In DNA form, the CDR3 reads TGTGCCAGCAGTGAACCCAGGGGAGTCTCGAACACAGATACGCAGTATTTT.

J is TRBJ1-5 and V is TRBV20-1; D is perhaps TRBD1 (6 bases). This CDR3 has 18 residues. V lost 4 bases and J 1 base, leaving 23 bases between the germline ends. Germline CDR1 is DFQATT and CDR2 is SNEGSKA (reference sequence). CDR3 DNA sequence: TGCAGTGCTACACGCGAATGGACAGCTCGGTTAAGCAATCAGCCCCAGCATTTT. It codes for CSATREWTARLSNQPQHF.

The CDR3 loop reads CASSLESSTDTQYF. CDR3 DNA: TGTGCCAGCAGTTTAGAGAGCAGCACAGATACGCAGTATTTT. This chain joins TRBV27 and TRBJ2-3; D uncertain. The CDR3 sequence is 14 residues long. V was shortened by 2 bases and J by 0 bases, with 6 bases between the two germline ends. Germline lookup yields CDR1 MNHEY and CDR2 SMNVEV (reference sequence).

This chain uses TRBV29-1 with TRBJ2-2; D remains unclear. This CDR3 has 12 amino acids. CDR1 and CDR2 from the germline V gene are SQVTM and ANQGSEA. Trimming stripped 7 bases from V and 4 bases from J, with 10 bases between. Here the CDR3 DNA reads TGCAGCGCAAAGACGAGCACCGGGGAGCTGTTTTTT. Residues: CSAKTSTGELFF.

This chain joins TRBV29-1 and TRBJ2-1; tentatively, D is TRBD1 (5 bases). This CDR3 has 15 amino acids. Germline lookup yields CDR1 SQVTM and CDR2 ANQGSEA. V was trimmed by 0 bases and J by 15 bases, leaving 24 bases between them. CDR3 bases: TGCAGCGTTGAAGAATTGACTGGACGGGCCCTGGGGCCGTTCTTC. Amino acid sequence: CSVEELTGRALGPFF.

This clonotype has ten or more counts. The chain carries TRBV6-1 and TRBJ2-3, with D perhaps given as TRBD1 or TRBD2 (5 bases each). This CDR3 comprises 14 residues. Germline CDR1 MNHNS, CDR2 SASEGT. Trimming stripped 5 bases from V and 6 bases from J, with 15 bases between. CDR3 residues: CASSPSPRGDTQYF. The CDR3, as DNA: TGTGCCAGCAGTCCGAGCCCGAGGGGTGATACGCAGTATTTT.